This entry describes one TCR beta chain. This sample was taken from a study of blood T cell repertoires in COVID-19. Those who participated ranged in age from roughly 18 to 95 years and resided in about two dozen US areas. Participants' own reports of clinical history determined their cohort assignment. In Cohort 3, a recovered donor had either two negative PCRs, clearance, or symptom resolution. Libraries were prepared by immunoSEQ multiplex PCR; TCRdb keeps only in-frame clonotypes and omits some of them. The table includes about 480,000 clones, 70% to 90% detected once. This CDR3 has 15 residues. In germline, CDR1 is SGHNT, CDR2 YENEEA. The trim removed 2 bases at V and 6 bases at J, leaving 3 bases unmatched.

V gene TRBV11-3 combines with J gene TRBJ2-3, with TRBD2 identical over 12 bases. The receptor was derived from a woman aged 35 to 49 who had recovered from COVID-19. The sample consisted of PBMCs or T cells enriched from blood (not recorded which). The CDR3 is CASSLLAGGPDTQYF. In DNA, the CDR3 is TGTGCCAGCAGCTTACTAGCGGGAGGGCCTGATACGCAGTATTTT.